Described below is a single T cell receptor beta chain sequence and its context. Its antigen specificity is not known. It has no much larger one-base neighbor in the sample; base qualities were not kept. The sample is drawn from a study of blood T cell repertoires in COVID-19 (dated by TCRdb to 2020 to 2021). Concerning the study at large: The collaborator samples originated in the United States, Italy and Spain and spanned the acute and convalescent phases of COVID-19. The prospective study material was composed of cDNA or gDNA derived from T cells, B-cell-depleted T cells, or PBMCs. The dataset comprised deeply sampled blood TCRbeta repertoires from subjects exposed to, actively infected with, or recovered from COVID-19. A freely available public database, intended as a resource for researchers studying the immune response to SARS-CoV-2, is where the repertoires were released. Samples were obtained from the ongoing ImmuneRACE study (first 160 participants) and from about 1,300 subjects provided by 6 global collaborators. The sample metadata nearly always contained a de-identified subject ID, COVID-19 status, age in years and sex. Where HLA class I and class II types were available, the types were taken from metadata supplied by the sample provider, not from assay-based typing. The paper's findings and limits, for the study overall: The amount of clinical and demographic metadata varied by source and participant and was provided uncurated.

Germline trimming amounts to 4 bases on V and 0 bases on J, with 10 as the count of junction bases outside the gene matches. The CDR3 has 18 amino acids, counting the end cysteine and phenylalanine. Only the CDR3 DNA is retained, 54 bases long and in frame from the first base. CDR1 and CDR2 are drawn from the germline V gene: MNHNS, SASEGT. In Seattle, one collaborating source enrolled patients while the infection was active and tracked those patients longitudinally over the course of disease. Whole blood was collected in K2EDTA tubes by collaborating institutions according to the institutions' own protocols. For TCRbeta analysis, collaborators shipped samples as frozen whole blood, isolated PBMCs, or DNA extracted from either of those sample types. TCRbeta CDR3 regions were amplified from genomic DNA using the immunoSEQ Assay, a bias-controlled multiplex PCR. Per the source publication's procedure: Within the assay, amplification of reference gene primers was used to estimate how many nucleated cells each sample contained. To quantify the absolute abundance of each unique TCRbeta CDR3 rearrangement, sequence reads were collapsed and filtered. Productive Simpson clonality was computed per sample as the square root of Simpson's diversity index over productive rearrangements. The source is immuneACCESS, and TCRdb retained only in-frame sequences with V and J called. Part of the clones is not carried over; for the studies checked, unresolved V genes explain less than half of this, and the remainder is unexplained. V and J calls and clone size come straight from that table; D and trimming were deduced from the DNA. In all, the sample holds 150,000 or so clones, and roughly 88% of those were seen once. 0.63% of the sample is taken by the ten largest.

This TCR came from a man aged 55 to 69 with COVID-19, enrolled during active disease. Material for sequencing was peripheral blood. The rearranged chain carries TRBV6-1 and TRBJ1-4; TRBD1 aligns with 8 central bases. The CDR3 has the sequence CASSASRQGIATNEKLFF. The DNA sequence is given as TGTGCCAGCAGTGCCTCGAGACAGGGGATCGCAACTAATGAAAAACTGTTTTTT.